This TCR beta chain was found in a study of blood T cell repertoires in COVID-19. Study context: Collection of acute and convalescent COVID-19 samples took place in the United States, Italy and Spain. Sources were T cells, B-cell-depleted T cells, or PBMCs; the material itself was cDNA or gDNA.

Germline V CDR1 and CDR2: GTSNPN, SVGIG (reference sequence). V lost 4 bases to trimming and J lost 8 bases, with 17 bases between them. The CDR3 is 14 amino acids. As handled by the study authors: The authors estimated nucleated cell counts from reference gene primer amplification. Only in-frame clones appear in the TCRdb table, and some are missing; sequencing was by immunoSEQ multiplex PCR. V, J and clone size derive from that table, while D and trimming were established from the DNA sequence. The sample carries about 260,000 clones, 85% to 90% recorded once. Sample: peripheral blood. The clonotype originates from a woman in her forties with acute or convalescent COVID-19. V and J are TRBV30 and TRBJ1-4; maybe TRBD1 (5 bases). Written as DNA, the CDR3 is TGTGCCTGGACCACCCTGGCAGGGAACGAAAAACTGTTTTTT. It translates to CAWTTLAGNEKLFF.